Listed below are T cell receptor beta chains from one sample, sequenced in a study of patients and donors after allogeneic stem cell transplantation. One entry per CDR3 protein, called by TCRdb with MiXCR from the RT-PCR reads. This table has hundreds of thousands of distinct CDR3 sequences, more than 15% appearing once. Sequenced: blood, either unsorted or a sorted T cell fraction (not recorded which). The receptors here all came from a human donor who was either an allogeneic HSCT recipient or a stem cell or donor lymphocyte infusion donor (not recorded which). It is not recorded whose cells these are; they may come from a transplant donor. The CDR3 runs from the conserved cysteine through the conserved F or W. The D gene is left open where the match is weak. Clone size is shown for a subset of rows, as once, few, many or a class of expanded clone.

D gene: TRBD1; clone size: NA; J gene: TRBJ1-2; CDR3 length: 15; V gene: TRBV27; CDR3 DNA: TGTGCCAGCAGTTACGGGGGACAGGCCACCTATGGCTACACCTTC; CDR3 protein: CASSYGGQATYGYTF
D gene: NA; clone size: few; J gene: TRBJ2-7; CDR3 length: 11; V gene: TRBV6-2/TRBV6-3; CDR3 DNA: TGTGTCAGCAGACTCAGGGGTACGCAGTACTTC; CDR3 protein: CVSRLRGTQYF
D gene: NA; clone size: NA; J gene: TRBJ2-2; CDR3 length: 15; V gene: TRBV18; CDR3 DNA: TGTGCCAGCTCACCACCTTCGACGAACACCGGGGAGCTGTTTTTT; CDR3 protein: CASSPPSTNTGELFF
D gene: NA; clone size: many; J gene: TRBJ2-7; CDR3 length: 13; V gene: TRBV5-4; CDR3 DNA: TGTGCCAGCAGCCCGGTTGGCTCCTACGAGCAGTACTTC; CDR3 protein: CASSPVGSYEQYF
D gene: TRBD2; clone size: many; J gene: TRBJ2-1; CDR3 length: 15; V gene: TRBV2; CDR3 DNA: TGTGCCAGCAGGCAACCGGGACTATCCTACAATGAGCAGTTCTTC; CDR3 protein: CASRQPGLSYNEQFF
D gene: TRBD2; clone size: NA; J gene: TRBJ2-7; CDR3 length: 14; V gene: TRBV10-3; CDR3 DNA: TGTGCCACGGGTGGACTAGCGGGAGGTCTCGAGCAGTACTTC; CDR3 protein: CATGGLAGGLEQYF
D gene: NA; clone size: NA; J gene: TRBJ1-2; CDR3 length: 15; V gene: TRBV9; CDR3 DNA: TGTGCCAGCAGCGCCCAGTTACAGCGGGACTATGGCTACACCTTC; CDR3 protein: CASSAQLQRDYGYTF
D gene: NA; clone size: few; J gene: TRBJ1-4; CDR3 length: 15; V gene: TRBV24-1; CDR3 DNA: TGTGCCACCAGTGGCTCGCGGGGCCCTATTGAAAAACTGTTTTTT; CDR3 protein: CATSGSRGPIEKLFF
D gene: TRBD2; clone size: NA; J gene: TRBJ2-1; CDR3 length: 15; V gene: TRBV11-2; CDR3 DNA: TGTGCCAGCAGCTTTAGCGGGAGTAAGTACAATGAGCAGTTCTTC; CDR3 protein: CASSFSGSKYNEQFF
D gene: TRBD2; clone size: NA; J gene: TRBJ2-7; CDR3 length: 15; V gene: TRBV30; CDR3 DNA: TGTGCCTGGAGAGCTACTAGCGGGAGTATCTACGAGCAGTACTTC; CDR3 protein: CAWRATSGSIYEQYF
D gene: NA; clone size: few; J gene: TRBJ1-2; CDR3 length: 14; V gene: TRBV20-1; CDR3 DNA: TGCAGTGCTAGAAATCTGGAGGCGGGAGCACGGCACACCTTC; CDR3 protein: CSARNLEAGARHTF
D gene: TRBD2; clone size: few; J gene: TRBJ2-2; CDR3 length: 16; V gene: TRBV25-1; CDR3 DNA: TGTGCCAGCAGTGAACCGACTAGCGGGAGAGGCGGGGAGCTGTTTTTT; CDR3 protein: CASSEPTSGRGGELFF
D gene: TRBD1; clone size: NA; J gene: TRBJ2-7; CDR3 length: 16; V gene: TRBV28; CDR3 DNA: TGTGCCAGCAGTTTTCTTTTAAGGGACAGGGGTATCGAGCAGTACTTC; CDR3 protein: CASSFLLRDRGIEQYF
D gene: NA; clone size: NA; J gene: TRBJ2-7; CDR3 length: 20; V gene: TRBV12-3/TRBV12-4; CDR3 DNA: TGTGCCAGCAGTTTAAAGGACAGAGCACTTTACGGGACGCCGCGCTACGAGCAGTACTTC; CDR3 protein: CASSLKDRALYGTPRYEQYF
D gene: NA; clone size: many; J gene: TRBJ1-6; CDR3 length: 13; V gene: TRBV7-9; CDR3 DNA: TGTGCCAGCAGCTTAGCAGGGAATTCACCCCTCCACTTT; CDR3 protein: CASSLAGNSPLHF
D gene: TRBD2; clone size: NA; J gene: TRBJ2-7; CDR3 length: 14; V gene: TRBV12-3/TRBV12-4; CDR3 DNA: TGTGCCAGCAGTTTAGGGCTAGCGGGCTCCGAGCAGTACTTC; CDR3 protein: CASSLGLAGSEQYF
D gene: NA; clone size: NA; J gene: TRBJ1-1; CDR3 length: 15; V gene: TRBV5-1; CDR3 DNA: TGCGCCAGCAGCCGGGTAGGTGTGGCCGGCACTGAAGCTTTCTTT; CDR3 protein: CASSRVGVAGTEAFF
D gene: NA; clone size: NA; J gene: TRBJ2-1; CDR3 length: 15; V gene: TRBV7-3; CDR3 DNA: TGTGCCAGCAGCTTATCCGGGAGTCAGTACAATGAGCAGTTCTTC; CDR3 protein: CASSLSGSQYNEQFF
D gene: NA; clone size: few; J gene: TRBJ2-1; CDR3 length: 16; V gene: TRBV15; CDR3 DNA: TGTGCCACCAGCCAGACGAGGCTAGCGTTGTACAATGAGCAGTTCTTC; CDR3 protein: CATSQTRLALYNEQFF
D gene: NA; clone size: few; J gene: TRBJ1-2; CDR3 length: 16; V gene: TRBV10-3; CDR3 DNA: TGTGCCATCAGCGTCTTCCAGGGTAAGCCCGATCATGGCTACACCTTC; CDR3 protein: CAISVFQGKPDHGYTF
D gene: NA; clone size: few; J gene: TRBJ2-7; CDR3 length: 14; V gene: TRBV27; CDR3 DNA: TGTGCCAGCAGTTTAAGGTCAGGACTCTACGAGCAGTACTTC; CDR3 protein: CASSLRSGLYEQYF
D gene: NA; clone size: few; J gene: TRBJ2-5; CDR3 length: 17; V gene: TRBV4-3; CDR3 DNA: TGCGCCAGCAGCCTAGCACCTTCCACCGGGACTGAAGAGACCCAGTACTTC; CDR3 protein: CASSLAPSTGTEETQYF
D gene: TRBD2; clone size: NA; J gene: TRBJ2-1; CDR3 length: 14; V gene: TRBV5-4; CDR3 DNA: TGTGCCAGCATCTTCGGAGGTGCGGGGGGGAAGCAGTTCTTC; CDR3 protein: CASIFGGAGGKQFF
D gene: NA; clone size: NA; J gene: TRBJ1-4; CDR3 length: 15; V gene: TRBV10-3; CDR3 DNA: TGTGCCATCAGTGAGGGATTTTCCGAAAATGAAAAACTGTTTTTT; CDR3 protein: CAISEGFSENEKLFF
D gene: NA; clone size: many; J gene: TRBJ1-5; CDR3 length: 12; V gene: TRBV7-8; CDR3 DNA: TGTGCCAGCAGCTTATTGGATCAGCCCCAGCATTTT; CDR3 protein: CASSLLDQPQHF
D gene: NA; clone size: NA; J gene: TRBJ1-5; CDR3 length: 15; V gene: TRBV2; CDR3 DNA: TGTGCCAGCAGTGGGGGGGGTGCGGGGAATCAGCCCCAGCATTTT; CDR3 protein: CASSGGGAGNQPQHF
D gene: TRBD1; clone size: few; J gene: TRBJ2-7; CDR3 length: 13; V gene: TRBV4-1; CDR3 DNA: TGCGCCAGCAGCAACAGGGGCTCCTACGAGCAGTACTTC; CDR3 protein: CASSNRGSYEQYF
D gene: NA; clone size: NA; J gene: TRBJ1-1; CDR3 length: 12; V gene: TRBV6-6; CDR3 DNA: TGTGCCAGCAGTCATTTGGACAGTGAAGCTTTCTTT; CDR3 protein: CASSHLDSEAFF
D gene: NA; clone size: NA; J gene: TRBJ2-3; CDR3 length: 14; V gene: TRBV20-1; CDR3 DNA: TGCAGTGCTCCTCGTCCAGGAGTTCCAGATACGCAGTATTTT; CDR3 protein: CSAPRPGVPDTQYF
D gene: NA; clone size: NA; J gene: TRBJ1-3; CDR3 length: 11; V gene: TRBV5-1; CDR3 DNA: TGCGCCAGCAGCCTCGGAGACACCATATATTTT; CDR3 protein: CASSLGDTIYF
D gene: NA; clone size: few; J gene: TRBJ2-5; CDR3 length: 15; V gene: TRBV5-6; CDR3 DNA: TGTGCCAGCAGCTTGACCCCGGGGAGGCAAGAGACCCAGTACTTC; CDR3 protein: CASSLTPGRQETQYF
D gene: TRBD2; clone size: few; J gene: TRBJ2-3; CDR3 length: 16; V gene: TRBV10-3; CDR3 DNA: TGTGCCATCAGTGAGGGGCTAGCGGTCCGCACAGATACGCAGTATTTT; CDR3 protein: CAISEGLAVRTDTQYF
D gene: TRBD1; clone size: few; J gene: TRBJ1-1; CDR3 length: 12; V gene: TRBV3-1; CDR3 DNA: TGTGCCAGCAGCCTGATAACAGGGGGAGCTTTCTTT; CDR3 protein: CASSLITGGAFF
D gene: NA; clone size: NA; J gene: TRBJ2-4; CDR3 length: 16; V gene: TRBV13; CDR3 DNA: TGTGCCAGCAGCCCCAGGACACCCGGGGGCAAAAACATTCAGTACTTC; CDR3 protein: CASSPRTPGGKNIQYF
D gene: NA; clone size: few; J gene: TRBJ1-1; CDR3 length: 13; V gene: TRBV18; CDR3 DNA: TGTGCCAGCTCACCACAACAAGACACTGAAGCTTTCTTT; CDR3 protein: CASSPQQDTEAFF
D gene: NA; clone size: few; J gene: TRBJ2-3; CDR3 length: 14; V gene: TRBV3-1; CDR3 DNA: TGTGCCAGCAGCCGGATCGGGGGCACAGATACGCAGTATTTT; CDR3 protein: CASSRIGGTDTQYF
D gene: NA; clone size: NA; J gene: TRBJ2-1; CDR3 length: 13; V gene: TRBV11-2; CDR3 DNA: TGTGCCAGCAGCTTAGTCCCCTCCAATGAGCAGTTCTTC; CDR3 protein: CASSLVPSNEQFF
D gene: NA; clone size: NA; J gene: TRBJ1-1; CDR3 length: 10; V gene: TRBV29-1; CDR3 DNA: TGCAGCGTTGCACCCAGTGAAGCTTTCTTT; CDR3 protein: CSVAPSEAFF
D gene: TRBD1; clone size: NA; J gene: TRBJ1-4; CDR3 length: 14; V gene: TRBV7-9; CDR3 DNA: TGTGCCAGCAGCTCGGACAGGGAGGAAGAAAAACTGTTTTTT; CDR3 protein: CASSSDREEEKLFF
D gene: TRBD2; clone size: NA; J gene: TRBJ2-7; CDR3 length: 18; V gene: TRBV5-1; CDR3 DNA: TGCGCCAGCAGCTCAACCTCACTAGCGGGGGGGCGGACCTACGAGCAGTACTTC; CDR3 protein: CASSSTSLAGGRTYEQYF
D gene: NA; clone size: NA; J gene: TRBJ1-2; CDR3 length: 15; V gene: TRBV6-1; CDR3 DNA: TGTGCCAGCACTAATAACAGGGAAGTAGGCTATGGCTACACCTTC; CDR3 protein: CASTNNREVGYGYTF
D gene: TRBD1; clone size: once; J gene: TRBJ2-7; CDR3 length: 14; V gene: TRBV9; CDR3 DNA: TGTGCCAGCAGCGACCGGGACAGCCCCTACGAGCAGTACTTC; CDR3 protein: CASSDRDSPYEQYF
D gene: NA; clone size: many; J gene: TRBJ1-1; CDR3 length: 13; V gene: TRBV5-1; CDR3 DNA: TGCGCCAGCAGCGTTGACAGGAACACTGAAGCTTTCTTT; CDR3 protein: CASSVDRNTEAFF
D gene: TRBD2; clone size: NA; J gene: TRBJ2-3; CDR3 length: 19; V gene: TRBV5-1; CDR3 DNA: TGCGCCAGCAGCTCCTTGCGGAGTCTGACTAGCGGTTTCACAGATACGCAGTATTTT; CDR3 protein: CASSSLRSLTSGFTDTQYF
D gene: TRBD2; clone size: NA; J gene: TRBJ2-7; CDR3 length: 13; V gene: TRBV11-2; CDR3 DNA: TGTGCCAGCGGGGCTAGCGGGAGCCCCGAGCAGTACTTC; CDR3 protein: CASGASGSPEQYF
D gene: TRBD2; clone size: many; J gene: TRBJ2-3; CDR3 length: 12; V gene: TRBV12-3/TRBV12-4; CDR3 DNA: TGTGCCGGGGGAGGGGTAGGGGATACGCAGTATTTT; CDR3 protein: CAGGGVGDTQYF
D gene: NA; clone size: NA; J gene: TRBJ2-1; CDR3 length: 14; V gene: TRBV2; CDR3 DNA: TGTGCCAGCAGTGATCGGAGTGGGTTCAATGAGCAGTTCTTC; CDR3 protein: CASSDRSGFNEQFF
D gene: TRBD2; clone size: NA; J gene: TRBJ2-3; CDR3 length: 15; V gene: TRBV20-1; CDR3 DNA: TGCAGTGCTAGGGGGACTAGCCGCAGCACAGATACGCAGTATTTT; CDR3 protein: CSARGTSRSTDTQYF
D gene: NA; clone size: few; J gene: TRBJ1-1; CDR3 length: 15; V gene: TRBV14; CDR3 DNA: TGTGCCAGCAGCCAAATCGGGGCAGAGAACACTGAAGCTTTCTTT; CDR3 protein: CASSQIGAENTEAFF
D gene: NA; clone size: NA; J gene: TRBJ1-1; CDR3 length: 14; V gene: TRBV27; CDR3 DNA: TGTGCCAGCAGTTTAATGGGGGTGAACACTGAAGCTTTCTTT; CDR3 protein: CASSLMGVNTEAFF